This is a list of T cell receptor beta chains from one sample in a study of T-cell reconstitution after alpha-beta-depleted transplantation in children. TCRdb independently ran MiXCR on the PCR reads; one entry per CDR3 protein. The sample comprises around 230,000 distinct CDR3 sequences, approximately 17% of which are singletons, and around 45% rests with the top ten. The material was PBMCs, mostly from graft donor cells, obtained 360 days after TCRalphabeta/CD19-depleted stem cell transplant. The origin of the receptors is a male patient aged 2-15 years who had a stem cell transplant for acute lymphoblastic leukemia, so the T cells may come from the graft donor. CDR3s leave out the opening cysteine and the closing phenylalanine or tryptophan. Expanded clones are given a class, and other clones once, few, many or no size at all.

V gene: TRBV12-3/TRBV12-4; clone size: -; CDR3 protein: ASSFGIRQDTQY
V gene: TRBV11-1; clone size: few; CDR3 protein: ASSQFGANYGYT
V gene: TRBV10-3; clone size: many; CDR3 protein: ALGGGGYEQY
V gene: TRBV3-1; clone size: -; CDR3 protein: ASSPSKPGASGRGYNEQF
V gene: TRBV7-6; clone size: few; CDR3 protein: ASSKSGVRAGELF
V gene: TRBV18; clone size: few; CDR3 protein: ASSPGWEQY
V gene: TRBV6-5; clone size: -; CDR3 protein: ASRRGRLAGVGGEQY
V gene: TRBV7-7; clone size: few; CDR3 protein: ASSLGPRGGIADTQY
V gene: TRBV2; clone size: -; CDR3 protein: ASRRLAGGTGELF
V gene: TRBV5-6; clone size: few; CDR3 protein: ASSLDPGSETQY
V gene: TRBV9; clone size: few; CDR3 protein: ASSARSGETQY
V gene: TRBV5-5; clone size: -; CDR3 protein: ASSLGDSRDSYEQY
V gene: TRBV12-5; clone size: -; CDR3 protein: ASGLAYRALNTEAF
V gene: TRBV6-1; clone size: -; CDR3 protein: ASRPEPRETQY
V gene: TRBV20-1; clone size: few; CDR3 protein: SARRSEKLF
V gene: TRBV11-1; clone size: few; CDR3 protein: ASTPRQGAYEQY
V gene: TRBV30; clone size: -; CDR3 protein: AWSVEGTTEAF
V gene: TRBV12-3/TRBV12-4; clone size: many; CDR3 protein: ASSKETEAF
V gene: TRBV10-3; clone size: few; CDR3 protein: AISADREVAGELF
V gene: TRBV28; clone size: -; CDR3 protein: ASSSPGAVQETQY
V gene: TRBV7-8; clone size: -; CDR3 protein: ASSLSGAPTDTQY
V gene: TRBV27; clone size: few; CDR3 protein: ASSLLPGASPGYYGYT
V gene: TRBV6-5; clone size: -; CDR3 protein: ASGYRPSGITGELF
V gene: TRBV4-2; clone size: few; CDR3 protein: ASSQGSGEETQY
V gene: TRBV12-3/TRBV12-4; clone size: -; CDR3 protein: ASSLPRIVLT
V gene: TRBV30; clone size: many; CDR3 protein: AWSVPISYEQY
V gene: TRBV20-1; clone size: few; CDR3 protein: SAREDRTYEQY
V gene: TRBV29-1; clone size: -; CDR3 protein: SVRDRGLNTEAF
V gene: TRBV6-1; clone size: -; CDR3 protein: ASSPRTTSTDTQY
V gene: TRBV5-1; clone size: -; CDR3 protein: ASSLVTVGTGELF
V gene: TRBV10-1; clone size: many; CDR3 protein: ASSKTSVGTQY
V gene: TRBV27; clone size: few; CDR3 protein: ASSPKHKGLAGDADTQY
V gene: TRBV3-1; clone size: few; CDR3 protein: ASSQTGYGYT
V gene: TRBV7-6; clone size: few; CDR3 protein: ASSFLKGTLHNEQF
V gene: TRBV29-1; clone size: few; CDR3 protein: SGGGTGGDTQY
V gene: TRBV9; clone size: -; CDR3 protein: ASSVGTSGNTIY
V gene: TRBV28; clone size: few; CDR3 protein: ASSNAGTDTQY
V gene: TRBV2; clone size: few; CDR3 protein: ASSWEERYEQY
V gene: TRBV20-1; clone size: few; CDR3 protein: SARKGGLLIYEQY
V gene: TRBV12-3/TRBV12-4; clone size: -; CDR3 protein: ASSLVFHGETQY
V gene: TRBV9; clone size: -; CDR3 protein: ASSVGSPSGETQY
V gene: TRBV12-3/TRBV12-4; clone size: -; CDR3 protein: ASRPGTANQPQH
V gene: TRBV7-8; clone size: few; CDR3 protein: ASSVTGVWREQY
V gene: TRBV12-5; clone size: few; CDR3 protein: ASGLLLNEQF
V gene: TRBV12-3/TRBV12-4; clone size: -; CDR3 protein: ATSTGDGYT
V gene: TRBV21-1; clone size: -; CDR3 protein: ASSLKGLAGGLPSYEQY
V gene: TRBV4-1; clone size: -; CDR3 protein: ASSQDFRTGDDEKLF
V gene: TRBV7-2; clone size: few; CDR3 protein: ASSLALGGEQY